The 2 T cell receptor beta chains below all came from one sample that was sequenced in a study of blood T cell repertoires in COVID-19 (dated by TCRdb to about 2020). Library preparation employed the immunoSEQ multiplex PCR assay. TCRdb retrieved this table from immuneACCESS and kept in-frame rearrangements only. Not all clones are present; in checked studies, unresolved V genes account for under half, and no reason is known for the remainder. This sample holds approximately 310,000 clones; around nine tenths were observed only once. 1% of the sample belongs to the ten largest clones. Sequencing input: peripheral blood. The receptors originated from a man aged 45-60 years with active or convalescent COVID-19.

This chain connects TRBV9 to TRBJ2-7; TRBD1 matches 7 bases. V was pared by 2 bases and J by 9 bases, with 17 bases of the junction left unmatched. Per the germline V gene, CDR1 is SGDLS and CDR2 is YYNGEE. The length of the CDR3 is 16 residues. CDR3 region: CASSVYGTANLRGQYF. Here the CDR3 DNA reads TGTGCCAGCAGCGTTTACGGGACAGCGAACCTACGAGGGCAGTACTTC. Using reference TRBV9 and TRBJ2-7 for the parts outside the CDR3, the full variable domain is DSGVTQTPKHLITATGQRVTLRCSPRSGDLSVYWYQQSLDQGLQFLIQYYNGEERAKGNILERFSAQQFPDLHSELNLSSLELGDSALYFCASSVYGTANLRGQYFGPGTRLTVT.

This clone was counted once. The chain recombines TRBV29-1 with TRBJ2-7, with 7 bases aligning to TRBD1. The CDR3 contains 16 residues. The V segment lost 5 bases and the J segment 0 bases; nucleotides outside the gene matches: 13. Germline CDR1 SQVTM, CDR2 ANQGSEA. CDR3 protein: CSVQGASTGRSYEQYF. The CDR3 nucleotides are TGCAGCGTTCAAGGGGCCTCGACAGGGCGCTCCTACGAGCAGTACTTC.